Listed below are T cell receptor beta chains from one sample, sequenced in a study of shared clonotypes between healthy human individuals. Repertoires were generated with immunoSEQ multiplex PCR, while TCRdb's copy carries only in-frame clones and drops some. The sample yields about 1.5 million clones, 95% to 99% seen once. Sequenced material: naive CD4+ T cells sorted from blood. All receptors come from a man aged 30 to 39 in good health. Each CDR3 is given with its conserved first and last residue. D genes are given only for firm matches. Where a row states a size, it is once, few, many or the class of an expanded clone; other rows omit it.

>TRBJ2-7|.|TRBV19|.
CASSPRQYEQYF
TGTGCCAGTAGTCCCCGACAATACGAGCAGTACTTC
>TRBJ2-2|.|TRBV7-3|.
CASSPMLGIANTGELFF
TGTGCCAGCAGCCCCATGTTGGGGATCGCGAACACCGGGGAGCTGTTTTTT
>TRBJ2-3|.|TRBV7-6|.
CASSLGPGSTDTQYF
TGTGCCAGCAGCTTAGGACCAGGATCCACAGATACGCAGTATTTT
>TRBJ1-4|.|TRBV18|.
CASSPLQGRDEKLFF
TGTGCCAGCTCACCACTACAGGGTCGGGATGAAAAACTGTTTTTT
>TRBJ1-2|.|TRBV11-2|.
CASLGGELNYGYTF
TGTGCCAGCCTAGGGGGAGAACTAAACTATGGCTACACCTTC
>TRBJ2-1|.|TRBV15|once
CATSRVGVGVGEQFF
TGTGCCACCAGCAGAGTCGGAGTGGGAGTAGGGGAGCAGTTCTTC
>TRBJ1-5|.|TRBV27|.
CASSLRTTSNQPQHF
TGTGCCAGCAGCCTTAGGACAACTAGCAATCAGCCCCAGCATTTT
>TRBJ2-7|TRBD1|TRBV6-1|.
CASSEGPSGQLYEQYF
TGTGCCAGCAGTGAAGGTCCTTCGGGACAGCTCTACGAGCAGTACTTC
>TRBJ1-3|.|TRBV27|once
CASSFLAGNTIYF
TGTGCCAGCAGTTTCTTAGCTGGAAACACCATATATTTT
>TRBJ1-1|.|TRBV5-1|.
CASSWAGGNTEAFF
TGCGCCAGCAGTTGGGCAGGAGGTAACACTGAAGCTTTCTTT
>TRBJ2-7|.|TRBV4-3|.
CASSQDLAPHEQYF
TGCGCCAGCAGCCAAGACCTAGCGCCCCACGAGCAGTACTTC
>TRBJ1-1|TRBD1|TRBV28|.
CASSFTTGGFAEAFF
TGTGCCAGCAGTTTTACCACAGGGGGCTTCGCTGAAGCTTTCTTT
>TRBJ1-2|.|TRBV18|.
CASSPPSGIGYTF
TGTGCCAGCTCACCACCATCTGGTATTGGCTACACCTTC
>TRBJ2-1|TRBD2|TRBV11-2|.
CASSLPQLAESYNEQFF
TGTGCCAGCAGCTTACCACAACTAGCGGAGTCCTACAATGAGCAGTTCTTC
>TRBJ1-1|.|TRBV4-1|.
CASKVSELNTEAFF
TGCGCCAGCAAGGTGTCGGAACTGAACACTGAAGCTTTCTTT
>TRBJ2-7|TRBD2|TRBV4-2|.
CASSQDRAGDSYEQYF
TGTGCCAGCAGCCAAGATCGGGCGGGAGACTCCTACGAGCAGTACTTC
>TRBJ2-5|.|TRBV5-1|.
CASSDRDQETQYF
TGCGCCAGCTCGGACAGAGATCAAGAGACCCAGTACTTC
>TRBJ2-5|TRBD1|TRBV5-8|.
CASSATGGGTQYF
TGTGCCAGCAGCGCCACAGGGGGTGGGACCCAGTACTTC
>TRBJ2-3|.|TRBV11-2|once
CASSRGGGPADTQYF
TGTGCCAGCAGCAGAGGGGGGGGGCCCGCAGATACGCAGTATTTT
>TRBJ2-1|.|TRBV5-4|.
CASSSTTRDNEQFF
TGTGCCAGCAGCTCCACCACCAGGGACAATGAGCAGTTCTTC
>TRBJ2-3|.|TRBV5-1|.
CASSLNGVNTDTQYF
TGCGCCAGCAGCTTAAACGGGGTTAACACAGATACGCAGTATTTT
>TRBJ2-7|TRBD2|TRBV29-1|.
CSVEISGRAYEQYF
TGCAGCGTTGAGATTAGCGGGAGGGCTTACGAGCAGTACTTC
>TRBJ2-1|.|TRBV6-1|.
CASSEVVAEQFF
TGTGCCAGCAGTGAGGTCGTAGCTGAGCAGTTCTTC
>TRBJ1-5|.|TRBV6-6|.
CASSSLDTLVNQPQHF
TGTGCCAGCAGTTCCCTAGACACCCTGGTCAATCAGCCCCAGCATTTT
>TRBJ2-7|.|TRBV7-2|.
CASSFAWNYEQYF
TGTGCCAGCAGCTTCGCCTGGAATTACGAGCAGTACTTC
>TRBJ2-7|.|TRBV5-4|.
CASSHPSSYEQYF
TGTGCCAGCAGCCATCCGAGCTCCTACGAGCAGTACTTC
>TRBJ2-7|.|TRBV19|.
CASGIQGQRGEQYF
TGTGCCAGTGGTATTCAGGGACAGCGGGGGGAGCAGTACTTC
>TRBJ2-1|.|TRBV25-1|.
CASSDHQAVEQFF
TGTGCCAGCAGTGATCATCAGGCGGTTGAGCAGTTCTTC
>TRBJ2-7|TRBD1|TRBV11-3|.
CASSLGGVGQAHEQYF
TGTGCCAGCAGCTTAGGGGGAGTGGGACAGGCACACGAGCAGTACTTC
>TRBJ1-2|.|TRBV7-9|.
CASSLGVTNYGYTF
TGTGCCAGCAGCTTGGGGGTTACCAACTATGGCTACACCTTC
>TRBJ2-3|TRBD2|TRBV18|.
CASSPTSGSSDTQYF
TGTGCCAGCTCACCGACTAGCGGGAGTTCAGATACGCAGTATTTT
>TRBJ1-5|TRBD1|TRBV2|.
CASSPTGGAGQPQHF
TGTGCCAGCAGTCCTACAGGGGGCGCAGGTCAGCCCCAGCATTTT
>TRBJ2-5|.|TRBV5-1|once
CASSVMGLGETQYF
TGCGCCAGCAGCGTTATGGGGTTAGGAGAGACCCAGTACTTC
>TRBJ1-2|.|TRBV5-1|.
CASSLDFWGYGYTF
TGCGCCAGCAGCTTGGATTTTTGGGGCTATGGCTACACCTTC
>TRBJ2-6|TRBD1|TRBV11-2|.
CASSFRKQGASGANVLTF
TGTGCCAGCAGCTTCCGTAAACAGGGGGCATCTGGGGCCAACGTCCTGACTTTC
>TRBJ1-2|.|TRBV10-3|.
CAISESLEYSNYGYTF
TGTGCCATCAGTGAGTCTTTGGAGTACTCTAACTATGGCTACACCTTC
>TRBJ2-7|.|TRBV7-2|.
CASSDPTGPRYEQYF
TGTGCCAGCAGCGACCCTACGGGACCCCGCTACGAGCAGTACTTC
>TRBJ2-3|.|TRBV5-1|.
CASSLRPDSSVTDTQYF
TGCGCCAGCAGCTTGCGACCGGACAGTAGTGTCACAGATACGCAGTATTTT
>TRBJ2-7|.|TRBV6-5|.
CASSYSGGPYEQYF
TGTGCCAGCAGTTACTCGGGGGGCCCCTACGAGCAGTACTTC
>TRBJ2-7|.|TRBV19|.
CASKGRLDEQYF
TGTGCCTCAAAGGGCAGATTGGATGAGCAGTACTTC
>TRBJ2-5|TRBD2|TRBV7-7|.
CASSLFGSGRKTETQYF
TGTGCCAGCAGCTTATTTGGTAGCGGGAGAAAGACGGAGACCCAGTACTTC
>TRBJ2-3|.|TRBV7-2|.
CASSLVGPTPGTQYF
TGTGCCAGCAGCTTAGTGGGACCCACGCCGGGTACGCAGTATTTT
>TRBJ2-3|.|TRBV6-6|.
CASSTGVRLNTQYF
TGTGCCAGCAGTACGGGGGTTCGGTTAAATACGCAGTATTTT
>TRBJ2-7|TRBD2|TRBV28|.
CASSLRAGALSYEQYF
TGTGCCAGCAGTTTAAGGGCGGGAGCCCTCTCCTACGAGCAGTACTTC
>TRBJ2-3|TRBD2|TRBV7-2|.
CASSLVPGGDTQYF
TGTGCCAGCAGCTTAGTGCCGGGAGGAGATACGCAGTATTTT
>TRBJ1-2|.|TRBV5-1|.
CASSSGHSYGYTF
TGCGCCAGCAGCTCCGGACATAGCTATGGCTACACCTTC
>TRBJ2-1|.|TRBV11-3|.
CASSLGPSERNEQFF
TGTGCCAGCAGCTTAGGCCCTAGCGAGAGGAATGAGCAGTTCTTC
>TRBJ2-4|TRBD2|TRBV30|.
CAWNNSGRGPIAKNIQYF
TGTGCCTGGAACAATAGCGGGAGGGGCCCTATAGCCAAAAACATTCAGTACTTC
>TRBJ2-3|.|TRBV5-4|once
CASSLGAGDTDTQYF
TGTGCCAGCAGCTTGGGGGCAGGGGACACAGATACGCAGTATTTT
>TRBJ2-3|.|TRBV19|.
CASSMGAGGTDTQYF
TGTGCCAGTAGTATGGGGGCGGGAGGCACAGATACGCAGTATTTT
>TRBJ2-1|.|TRBV2|.
CADSLIGSSYNEQFF
TGTGCCGACTCCCTCATAGGGAGCTCCTACAATGAGCAGTTCTTC
>TRBJ2-1|.|TRBV5-1|.
CASRVLVYNEQFF
TGCGCCAGCAGGGTTTTGGTCTACAATGAGCAGTTCTTC
>TRBJ2-2|.|TRBV10-3|.
CAISDVGGELFF
TGTGCCATCAGTGACGTCGGTGGGGAGCTGTTTTTT